This is a list of T cell receptor beta chains from one sample in a study of human T cells and chemical hapten exposure. TCRdb redid the calling of the RACE reads with MiXCR, one entry per CDR3 protein. The table records 70,000 to 95,000 distinct CDR3 sequences, around 9.4% of them present only once. Sequenced material: whole blood. Receptors were obtained from a female donor in good health. Some clones in this sample may be carry-over from other donors' samples. CDR3s include the opening cysteine and the closing phenylalanine or tryptophan. D genes are given only for firm matches. Clone size is shown for a subset of rows, as once, few, many or a class of expanded clone.

- | TRBJ1-2 | TRBV20-1 | many | CSASTGNYGYTF | TGCAGTGCTAGTACAGGAAACTATGGCTACACCTTC
TRBD1 | TRBJ1-2 | TRBV13 | few | CASSLKSRGGADYGYTF | TGTGCCAGCAGCTTAAAATCTCGAGGGGGCGCGGACTATGGCTACACCTTC
- | TRBJ2-3 | TRBV20-1 | many | CSAEEPRDTQYF | TGCAGTGCTGAAGAACCTCGAGATACGCAGTATTTT
TRBD1 | TRBJ1-5 | TRBV20-1 | many | CSATGDGNQPQHF | TGCAGTGCCACAGGGGATGGCAATCAGCCCCAGCATTTT
- | TRBJ2-5 | TRBV5-1 | - | CASSSPQGSQETQYF | TGCGCCAGCAGCTCCCCCCAGGGGTCACAAGAGACCCAGTACTTC
TRBD1 | TRBJ2-2 | TRBV10-3 | - | CAIRGQGTATGELFF | TGTGCCATCCGTGGACAGGGGACGGCCACCGGGGAGCTGTTTTTT
- | TRBJ2-5 | TRBV7-2 | many | CASKDRNQETQYF | TGTGCCAGCAAAGACAGAAACCAAGAGACCCAGTACTTC
TRBD1 | TRBJ1-5 | TRBV29-1 | many | CSVDPPPRDRFNQPQHF | TGCAGCGTTGATCCTCCCCCGAGGGACAGGTTCAATCAGCCCCAGCATTTT
TRBD1 | TRBJ1-5 | TRBV7-9 | many | CASSLGDRTYSNQPQHF | TGTGCCAGCAGCTTAGGGGACAGGACTTATAGCAATCAGCCCCAGCATTTT
- | TRBJ1-1 | TRBV11-1 | few | CASSCDVYTEAFF | TGTGCCAGCAGCTGCGACGTATACACTGAAGCTTTCTTT
- | TRBJ1-2 | TRBV2 | few | CASSESDYGYTF | TGTGCCAGCAGTGAGAGCGATTATGGCTACACCTTC
TRBD1 | TRBJ2-3 | TRBV24-1 | few | CATSDWMRGGVDTQYF | TGTGCCACCAGTGATTGGATGAGAGGGGGCGTTGATACGCAGTATTTT
- | TRBJ1-5 | TRBV10-3 | few | CAISESTVGQPQHF | TGTGCCATCAGTGAGTCGACAGTGGGGCAGCCCCAGCATTTT
- | TRBJ1-6 | TRBV6-2/TRBV6-3 | many | CASSLPGSYNSPLHF | TGTGCCAGCAGCCTTCCGGGCAGCTATAATTCACCCCTCCACTTT
TRBD1 | TRBJ1-2 | TRBV29-1 | - | CSETQGGYGYTF | TGCAGCGAAACGCAGGGGGGCTATGGCTACACCTTC
TRBD1 | TRBJ2-7 | TRBV2 | few | CASRDGTGVDEQYF | TGTGCCAGCAGGGATGGGACAGGGGTCGACGAGCAGTACTTC
- | TRBJ1-2 | TRBV28 | - | CASSFLGGGAGYTF | TGTGCCAGCAGTTTCCTAGGCGGAGGGGCCGGCTACACCTTC
- | TRBJ2-3 | TRBV6-5 | - | CTSSYSRGPDTQYF | TGTACCAGCAGTTATTCTCGGGGCCCAGATACGCAGTATTTT
- | TRBJ1-1 | TRBV29-1 | many | CSVLASGNTEAFF | TGCAGCGTTCTAGCGTCAGGGAACACTGAAGCTTTCTTT
- | TRBJ2-4 | TRBV28 | many | CASSLPPRGIENIQYF | TGTGCCAGCAGTTTACCCCCTCGGGGCATCGAAAACATTCAGTACTTC
- | TRBJ1-1 | TRBV6-6 | many | CASSTGEAFF | TGTGCCAGCAGTACGGGGGAAGCTTTCTTT
TRBD2 | TRBJ2-7 | TRBV7-9 | - | CASSLSGTSALGEQYF | TGTGCCAGCAGCTTATCCGGGACTAGCGCCTTAGGAGAGCAGTACTTC